This TCR beta chain stems from a study of cytomegalovirus exposure and HLA in healthy donors. Both 60 Vbeta primers and 13 Jbeta primers went into the PCR. The table came from immunoSEQ multiplex PCR; TCRdb's copy has only in-frame clones and leaves some out. In the table there are 150,000 or so clones, 60% to 85% of which are singletons. This CDR3 has 13 residues. The clonotype originates from a man aged 35-49 years in good health and CMV-seropositive. The chain links TRBV12-1 to TRBJ2-7; the table assigns TRBD1, which was not confirmed against the DNA. TRBV12-1 constitutes a pseudogene. The sequencing input was PBMCs. CDR3 sequence: CASSGQGLDEQYF. The CDR3 DNA sequence: TGTGCCAGCAGTGGACAGGGTCTCGACGAGCAGTACTTC.